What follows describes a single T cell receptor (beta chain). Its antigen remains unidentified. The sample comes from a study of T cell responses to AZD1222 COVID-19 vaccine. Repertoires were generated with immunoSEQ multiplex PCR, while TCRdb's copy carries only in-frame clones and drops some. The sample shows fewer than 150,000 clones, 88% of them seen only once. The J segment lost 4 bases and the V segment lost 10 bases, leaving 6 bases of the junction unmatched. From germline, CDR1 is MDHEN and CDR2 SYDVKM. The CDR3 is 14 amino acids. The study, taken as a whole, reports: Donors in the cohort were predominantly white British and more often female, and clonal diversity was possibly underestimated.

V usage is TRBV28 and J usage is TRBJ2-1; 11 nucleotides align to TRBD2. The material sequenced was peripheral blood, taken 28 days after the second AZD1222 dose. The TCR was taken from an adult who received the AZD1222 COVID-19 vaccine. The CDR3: CATLLAGGYNEQFF. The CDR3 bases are TGTGCCACCCTTCTAGCGGGGGGATACAATGAGCAGTTCTTC. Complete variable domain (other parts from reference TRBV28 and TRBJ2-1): DVKVTQSSRYLVKRTGEKVFLECVQDMDHENMFWYRQDPGLGLRLIYFSYDVKMKEKGDIPEGYSVSREKKERFSLILESASTNQTSMYLCATLLAGGYNEQFFGPGTRLTVL.